This T cell receptor (beta chain) was obtained from a study of cytomegalovirus exposure and HLA in healthy donors. Study details: Genetic ancestry analysis placed approximately 79% of the 300 to 400 donors that were genotyped in the Caucasian-associated cluster.

V shed 1 base and J shed 2 bases, with 9 bases lying between them. CDR1 is MDHEN, CDR2 SYDVKM, per germline. There are 15 residues in the CDR3. Both 60 Vbeta primers and 13 Jbeta primers went into the PCR. Assay: immunoSEQ multiplex PCR; the TCRdb copy retains only in-frame clones and omits some. The sample shows 95,000 to 110,000 clones, 70% to 85% of them seen only once. On this clone: What it binds is unknown.

Study-level points and caveats: Presence/absence comparisons presumed near-even sequencing depth among donors. 15,000 to 20,000 TCR beta sequences were associated with HLA alleles at 0.05 false discovery rate in a later analysis. According to the study, 150 to 200 TCR beta chains were cytomegalovirus-associated.

This clonotype was obtained from a woman in her late teens or twenties in good health and CMV-seropositive. The gene calls are TRBV28 and TRBJ2-1; no firm D call. The specimen sequenced was PBMCs. CDR3 protein: CASSLSSTAYNEQFF. CDR3 bases: TGTGCCAGCAGTTTATCGAGTACAGCCTACAATGAGCAGTTCTTC.